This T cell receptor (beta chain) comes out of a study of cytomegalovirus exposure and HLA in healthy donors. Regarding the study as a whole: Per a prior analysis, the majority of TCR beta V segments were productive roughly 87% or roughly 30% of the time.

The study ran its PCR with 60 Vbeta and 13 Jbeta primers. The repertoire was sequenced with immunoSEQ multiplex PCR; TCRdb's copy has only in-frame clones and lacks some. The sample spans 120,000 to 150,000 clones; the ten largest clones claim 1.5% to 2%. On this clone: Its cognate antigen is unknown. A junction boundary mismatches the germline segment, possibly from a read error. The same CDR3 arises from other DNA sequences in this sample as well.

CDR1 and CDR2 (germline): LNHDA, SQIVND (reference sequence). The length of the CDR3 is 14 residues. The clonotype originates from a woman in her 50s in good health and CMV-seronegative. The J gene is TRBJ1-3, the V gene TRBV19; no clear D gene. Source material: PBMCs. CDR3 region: CASSPQRTGNTIYF. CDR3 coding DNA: TGTGCCAGTAGTCCCCAGCGAACTGGGAACACCATATATTTT.